Listed below are T cell receptor beta chains from one sample, sequenced in a study of T cells of healthy individuals. TCRdb reanalysed the 5' RACE reads using MiXCR and keeps one entry per CDR3 protein. This table has some 41,000 distinct CDR3 sequences, approximately 5% appearing once. These receptors were taken from a human donor in good health. The CDR3 runs from the conserved cysteine through the conserved F or W. D genes are given only for firm matches. Rows give clone size only sometimes, using once, few, many, or a class for an expanded clone.

many,TRBV11-2,TRBJ2-6,-,CASWDRNSGANVLTF,TGTGCCAGTTGGGACCGAAACTCTGGGGCCAACGTCCTGACTTTC
few,TRBV7-2,TRBJ1-1,-,CASSLNRATEAFF,TGTGCCAGCAGCTTAAACAGGGCTACTGAAGCTTTCTTT
many,TRBV3-1,TRBJ2-7,TRBD2,CASSQGTSGGRQREQYF,TGTGCCAGCAGCCAAGGGACTAGCGGGGGCAGACAACGCGAGCAGTACTTC
-,TRBV14,TRBJ2-3,-,CASSHPGAADTQYF,TGTGCCAGCAGCCATCCTGGGGCTGCAGATACGCAGTATTTT
many,TRBV12-3/TRBV12-4,TRBJ2-6,-,CASSPTISGANVLTF,TGTGCCAGCAGTCCAACAATCTCTGGGGCCAACGTCCTGACTTTC
few,TRBV20-1,TRBJ2-7,TRBD2,CSARGLAGPYEQYF,TGCAGTGCTAGGGGACTAGCGGGACCATACGAGCAGTACTTC
many,TRBV6-6,TRBJ1-1,TRBD1,CASSRAGQAVTEAFF,TGTGCCAGCAGTCGGGCCGGACAGGCGGTCACTGAAGCTTTCTTT
-,TRBV7-2,TRBJ2-7,-,CASSPHRGGGRAGTYEQYF,TGTGCCAGCAGCCCACACAGGGGAGGGGGGCGGGCAGGCACCTACGAGCAGTACTTC
few,TRBV2,TRBJ1-5,-,CASSEGGIYQPQHF,TGTGCCAGCAGTGAAGGGGGGATATACCAGCCCCAGCATTTT
many,TRBV12-3/TRBV12-4,TRBJ1-2,TRBD1,CASSFGIGTGTGVNYGYTF,TGTGCCAGCAGTTTCGGAATTGGGACCGGGACAGGGGTTAACTATGGCTACACCTTC
-,TRBV12-3/TRBV12-4,TRBJ1-1,TRBD1,CASSEGTGWDTEAFF,TGTGCCAGCAGCGAAGGGACAGGGTGGGACACTGAAGCTTTCTTT
many,TRBV6-2/TRBV6-3,TRBJ1-5,-,CASSPTNRYNQPQHF,TGTGCCAGCAGCCCTACAAACAGGTACAATCAGCCCCAGCATTTT
many,TRBV2,TRBJ1-2,-,CASSGATPISLFDGYTF,TGTGCCAGCAGTGGAGCCACACCGATCTCCCTGTTCGATGGCTACACCTTC
many,TRBV20-1,TRBJ2-7,-,CSARDRRSGDEQYF,TGCAGTGCTAGAGACCGGCGGTCCGGGGACGAGCAGTACTTC
many,TRBV27,TRBJ2-3,-,CASSLLGSSTDTQYF,TGTGCCAGCAGCCTCCTGGGCAGTAGCACAGATACGCAGTATTTT
many,TRBV10-3,TRBJ2-7,-,CAISPRDRYEQYF,TGTGCCATCAGTCCAAGGGACCGCTACGAGCAGTACTTC